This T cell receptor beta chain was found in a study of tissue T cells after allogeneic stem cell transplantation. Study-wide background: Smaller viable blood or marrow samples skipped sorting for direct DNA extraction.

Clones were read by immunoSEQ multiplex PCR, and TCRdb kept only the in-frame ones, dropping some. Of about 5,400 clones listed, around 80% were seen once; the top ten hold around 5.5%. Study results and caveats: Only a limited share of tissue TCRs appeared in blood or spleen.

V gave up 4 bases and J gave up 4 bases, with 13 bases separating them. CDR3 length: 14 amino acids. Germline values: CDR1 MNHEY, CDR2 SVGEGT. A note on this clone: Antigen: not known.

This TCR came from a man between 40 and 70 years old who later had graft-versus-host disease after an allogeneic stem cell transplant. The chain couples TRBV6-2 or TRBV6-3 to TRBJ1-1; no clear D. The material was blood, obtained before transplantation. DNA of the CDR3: TGTGCCAGCAGTTTTGGGCCCCCTGTCACTGAAGCTTTCTTT. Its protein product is CASSFGPPVTEAFF.